These 14 T cell receptor beta chains were sequenced from one sample in a study of blood T cells in healthy people across ages. Next came a second PCR, run for about 7 to 11 cycles, which used a sample-barcoded 5' primer along with a J-beta primer mix. MiXCR, run by TCRdb on the 5' RACE reads, gives a single entry per CDR3 protein. Altogether approximately 810,000 distinct CDR3 sequences are present, roughly 34% being singletons, with the ten largest covering around 13%. The source material was blood. Every receptor here comes from a man aged 18 to 30 in good health.

This clonotype appeared a few times. The chain couples TRBV6-5 to TRBJ1-1; TRBD1 is a possible D gene (5 bases). The length of the CDR3 is 14 residues. Germline CDR1 is MNHEY and CDR2 is SVGAGI. Trimming shortened V by 5 bases and J by 2 bases, and 12 bases separated the two germline ends. DNA for the CDR3: TGTGCCAGCAGTGCTCAGGGCCCAAACACTGAAGCTTTCTTT. As protein: CASSAQGPNTEAFF.

This clonotype was detected many times. The V and J genes are TRBV9 and TRBJ2-3, with D perhaps TRBD2 (7 bases). This CDR3 is built from 15 residues. Germline V gene data show CDR1 as SGDLS and CDR2 as YYNGEE. The germline V and J ends were trimmed by 6 bases and 4 bases, with 18 bases remaining between them. This CDR3 is CASNPSGGGADTQYF. The CDR3 DNA reads TGTGCCAGCAACCCATCGGGGGGCGGGGCAGATACGCAGTATTTT.

In its sample, this clonotype was seen once. The chain couples TRBV28 to TRBJ2-5, with D perhaps given as TRBD1 or TRBD2 (5 bases each). The CDR3 is made up of 14 amino acids. Germline V CDR1 and CDR2: MDHEN, SYDVKM. V lost 8 bases to trimming and J lost 5 bases, with 18 bases between them. In DNA, the CDR3 is TGTGCCAGCGAGACTTACAGGTCGGGGGAGACCCAGTACTTC. Protein: CASETYRSGETQYF.

The rearrangement joins TRBV11-2 to TRBJ2-3; no clear D gene. The CDR3 loop spans 13 amino acids. Trimming took 6 bases from V and 1 from J, leaving 8 bases between them. The germline CDR1 and CDR2 sequences are SGHAT and FQNNGV. This CDR3 is CASRSPGTDTQYF. CDR3 coding DNA: TGTGCCAGCAGATCCCCGGGCACAGATACGCAGTATTTT.

Note on this clonotype: It may be a read error: a sequence one base away is much more abundant. This sequence joins TRBV25-1 and TRBJ1-2, with D perhaps TRBD1 (5 bases). Germline V gives CDR1 MGHDK, CDR2 SYGVNS. There are 12 residues in the CDR3. Deletions cut 7 bases from V and 8 bases from J, with 14 bases between. The CDR3 protein is CASNRRGSGYTF. DNA for the CDR3: TGTGCCAGCAACAGACGGGGGTCGGGCTACACCTTC.

This clonotype was recorded a few times. The V call is TRBV25-1, the J call TRBJ1-2, with D perhaps TRBD1 (5 bases). Germline lookup yields CDR1 MGHDK and CDR2 SYGVNS. V was clipped by 6 bases and J by 5 bases, with 19 bases between them. The CDR3 consists of 15 residues. This chain's CDR3 is CASSQGFGRLYGYTF. As DNA, the CDR3 is TGTGCCAGCAGCCAGGGATTTGGTCGGCTTTATGGCTACACCTTC.

The chain recombines TRBV11-2 with TRBJ2-3, with D possibly being TRBD1 (5 bases). Trimming took 3 bases from V and 0 from J, leaving 13 bases between them. Germline V gene data show CDR1 as SGHAT and CDR2 as FQNNGV. The CDR3 runs to 16 residues. In DNA, the CDR3 is TGTGCCAGCAGCTTGATCGGGCAGGGAAGCACAGATACGCAGTATTTT. Translating it yields CASSLIGQGSTDTQYF.

A note on this clonotype: A read error may explain this, as a much larger clone is one base away. The chain uses TRBV4-3 and TRBJ1-4; D is unclear. Germline-derived CDR1 and CDR2 are LGHNA and YSLEER. This CDR3 region has 12 residues. CDR3 DNA: TGCGCCAGCATCCAAGATGGTGAAAAACTGTTTTTT. Protein product: CASIQDGEKLFF.

CDR3 sequence: CSVGVPQETQYF. CDR3 sequence (DNA): TGCAGCGTTGGTGTCCCACAAGAGACCCAGTACTTC. V gene TRBV29-1 combines with J gene TRBJ2-5; no definite D call. The CDR3 length is 12 residues. Germline V gene data show CDR1 as SQVTM and CDR2 as ANQGSEA. Trimming shortened V by 4 bases and J by 2 bases, and 8 bases separated the two germline ends.

J is TRBJ2-1 and V is TRBV7-3; 9 bases fit TRBD2. The CDR3 sequence is 15 residues long. Germline CDR1 SGHTA, CDR2 FQGTGA. V gave up 5 bases and J gave up 2 bases; unmatched junction bases: 4. CDR3 sequence (DNA): TGTGCCAGCAGCCCGGGACTAGCCCCCTACAATGAGCAGTTCTTC. Protein: CASSPGLAPYNEQFF. The entire variable domain, with the rest obtained from reference TRBV7-3 and TRBJ2-1, is as follows: GAGVSQTPSNKVTEKGKYVELRCDPISGHTALYWYRQSLGQGPEFLIYFQGTGAADDSGLPNDRFFAVRPEGSVSTLKIQRTERGDSAVYLCASSPGLAPYNEQFFGPGTRLTVL.

This clonotype appeared once. The rearrangement links TRBV30 to TRBJ1-1, with 9 bases fitting TRBD1. CDR3 size: 15 residues. The J segment lost 0 bases and the V segment lost 3 bases, leaving 5 bases of the junction unmatched. From germline, CDR1 is GTSNPN and CDR2 SVGIG (reference sequence). CDR3 sequence (DNA): TGTGCCTGGAGACGGACAGGGGTCATGAACACTGAAGCTTTCTTT. Its protein product is CAWRRTGVMNTEAFF.

This clonotype was picked up many times. The CDR3 spells CSVYWGNNEQFF. CDR3 DNA sequence: TGCAGCGTCTATTGGGGAAACAATGAGCAGTTCTTC. V is TRBV29-1 and J is TRBJ2-1, with D unclear. The CDR3 loop spans 12 amino acids. From germline, CDR1 is SQVTM and CDR2 ANQGSEA. V lost 6 bases and J 5 bases, leaving 11 bases between the germline ends.

Only a few counts were recorded for this clonotype. This chain links TRBV11-2 with TRBJ2-1; D not certain. Germline CDR1 is SGHAT and CDR2 is FQNNGV. CDR3 length: 13 amino acids. V lost 1 base and J 12 bases, leaving 13 bases between the germline ends. CDR3 in amino acids: CASSLVAVGRQFF. CDR3 DNA: TGTGCCAGCAGCTTAGTGGCGGTAGGAAGGCAGTTCTTC. Drawing the rest from reference TRBV11-2 and TRBJ2-1, the complete variable domain is EAGVAQSPRYKIIEKRQSVAFWCNPISGHATLYWYQQILGQGPKLLIQFQNNGVVDDSQLPKDRFSAERLKGVDSTLKIQPAKLEDSAVYLCASSLVAVGRQFFGPGTRLTVL.

This clonotype appeared many times. Here the CDR3 reads CASSLGRNNSPLHF. CDR3 DNA sequence: TGTGCCAGCAGCTTAGGCCGGAACAATTCACCCCTCCACTTT. The rearrangement joins TRBV7-9 to TRBJ1-6; no definite D call. V shed 1 base and J shed 7 bases, with 8 bases lying between them. Germline-derived CDR1 and CDR2 are SEHNR and FQNEAQ (reference sequence). This CDR3 has 14 residues.